These 32 T cell receptor beta chains were all obtained from the same sample, sequenced in a study of blood T cell repertoires in COVID-19. Sequenced by immunoSEQ multiplex PCR; TCRdb stores in-frame clones only, minus some. The sample has roughly 69,000 clones; about 88% are singletons. The sample was peripheral blood. The source of these receptors is a human donor in a cohort sampled during active COVID-19.

This clone was seen only a few times. CDR3 bases: TGTGCCACCTTCCAGGGTGGGTACAATCAGCCCCAGCATTTT. Protein: CATFQGGYNQPQHF. The genes are TRBV19 and TRBJ1-5, with a weak D call TRBD1 (5 bases). In germline, CDR1 is LNHDA, CDR2 SQIVND (reference sequence). The length of the CDR3 is 14 residues. V dropped 10 bases and J dropped 3 bases, with 16 bases sitting between them.

V gene TRBV3-1 (or the pseudogene TRBV3-2) combines with J gene TRBJ2-7, with D unclear. The CDR3 has 12 amino acids. The V and J ends lost 5 bases and 4 bases respectively, with 9 bases between them. Germline assignment: CDR1 LGHDT and CDR2 YNNKEL (reference sequence). CDR3 in DNA: TGTGCCAGCAGCTTTTTTTCTTACGAGCAGTACTTC. Protein product: CASSFFSYEQYF.

The genes are TRBV24-1 and TRBJ2-3; the match to TRBD2 covers 11 bases. Germline assignment: CDR1 KGHDR and CDR2 SFDVKD. CDR3 length: 18 amino acids. V was pared by 2 bases and J by 2 bases, with 8 bases of the junction left unmatched. The CDR3 nucleotides are TGTGCCACCAGTGATTCCCCTATAGCGGGAGGGCCCACAGATACGCAGTATTTT. Translating gives CATSDSPIAGGPTDTQYF.

The chain carries TRBV18 and TRBJ1-2; D gene unclear. V dropped 3 bases and J dropped 0 bases, with 11 bases sitting between them. CDR3 length equals 15 residues. From germline, CDR1 is KGHSH and CDR2 LQKENI. CDR3 protein: CASSPSNTPNYGYTF. The DNA for the CDR3 is TGTGCCAGCTCACCTTCAAATACACCTAACTATGGCTACACCTTC.

The J gene is TRBJ1-6, the V gene TRBV19; possible D gene TRBD1, 6 bases. V gave up 5 bases and J gave up 8 bases, with 22 bases separating them. The CDR3 spans 17 residues. Germline V gene lookup returns CDR1 LNHDA and CDR2 SQIVND (reference sequence). In nucleotides, the CDR3 is TGTGCCAGTAGTTCCCTAACAGGGAGATGGCTAGATTCACCCCTCCACTTT. It encodes CASSSLTGRWLDSPLHF.

This clone was picked up one time. The chain links TRBV27 to TRBJ2-1, with a possible D match to TRBD1 (6 bases). V was clipped by 6 bases and J by 4 bases, with 16 bases between them. Germline V gene lookup returns CDR1 MNHEY and CDR2 SMNVEV (reference sequence). The CDR3 covers 15 residues. CDR3: CASSPEGQPYNEQFF. The CDR3 nucleotides read TGTGCCAGCAGCCCGGAAGGACAGCCGTACAATGAGCAGTTCTTC.

The rearrangement uses TRBV4-1 and TRBJ2-5, with 12 bases aligning to TRBD2. V gave up 3 bases and J gave up 5 bases; unmatched junction bases: 1. Per germline, CDR1 MGHRA and CDR2 YSYEKL. The CDR3 totals 14 residues. CDR3 protein: CASSHLAGGETQYF. Here the CDR3 DNA reads TGCGCCAGCAGCCATCTAGCGGGGGGGGAGACCCAGTACTTC.

The chain carries TRBV30 and TRBJ2-7; D possibly corresponds to TRBD2 (6 bases). CDR1 and CDR2 from the germline V gene are GTSNPN and SVGIG (reference sequence). The CDR3 sequence is 15 residues long. Trimming shortened V by 2 bases and J by 0 bases, and 14 bases separated the two germline ends. CDR3 bases: TGTGCCTGGAGTCCGGGACTGGGACTCTCCTACGAGCAGTACTTC. Its protein product is CAWSPGLGLSYEQYF.

The chain combines TRBV28 with TRBJ1-4, with TRBD1 identical over 9 bases. The germline gives CDR1 MDHEN, CDR2 SYDVKM. Germline trimming cut 6 bases from V and 12 bases from J; bases unmatched to any gene: 5. The CDR3 has 12 residues. The CDR3 spells CASSQGDRELFF. The CDR3 DNA reads as TGTGCCAGCAGCCAGGGGGACAGGGAACTGTTTTTT.

The genes are TRBV7-9 and TRBJ2-5; perhaps TRBD1 as D (5 bases). The CDR3 consists of 13 residues. Trimming took 9 bases from V and 5 from J, leaving 16 bases between them. In germline, CDR1 is SEHNR, CDR2 FQNEAQ (reference sequence). The CDR3 protein is CASEILGAETQYF. CDR3 nucleotide sequence: TGTGCCAGTGAAATCCTAGGGGCGGAGACCCAGTACTTC. Full variable domain (missing parts from reference TRBV7-9 and TRBJ2-5): DTGVSQNPRHKITKRGQNVTFRCDPISEHNRLYWYRQTLGQGPEFLTYFQNEAQLEKSRLLSDRFSAERPKGSFSTLEIQRTEQGDSAMYLCASEILGAETQYFGPGTRLLVL.

The chain is built from TRBV5-1 and TRBJ2-2; 10 bases are shared with TRBD2. There are 18 residues in the CDR3. The germline V gene has CDR1 SGHRS and CDR2 YFSETQ. V gave up 4 bases and J gave up 5 bases; unmatched junction bases: 14. The CDR3 here is CASSIDPSGSSGTGELFF. DNA for the CDR3: TGCGCCAGCAGCATCGACCCTAGCGGGAGCTCCGGTACCGGGGAGCTGTTTTTT. The variable domain in full, completed from reference TRBV5-1 and TRBJ2-2, reads KAGVTQTPRYLIKTRGQQVTLSCSPISGHRSVSWYQQTPGQGLQFLFEYFSETQRNKGNFPGRFSGRQFSNSRSEMNVSTLELGDSALYLCASSIDPSGSSGTGELFFGEGSRLTVL.

The CDR3 DNA is TGTGCCAGCAGCGAATCGGGACAGACCTTCTACGAGCAGTACTTC. It codes for CASSESGQTFYEQYF. This chain links TRBV7-8 with TRBJ2-7; 7 bases fit TRBD1. With V trimmed by 5 bases and J by 3 bases, 10 bases remained unmatched. The CDR3 has 15 residues. The germline CDR1 and CDR2 sequences are SGHVS and FQNEAQ. Together with reference TRBV7-8 and TRBJ2-7, the CDR3 gives the full variable domain: GAGVSQSPRYKVAKRGQDVALRCDPISGHVSLFWYQQALGQGPEFLTYFQNEAQLDKSGLPSDRFFAERPEGSVSTLKIQRTQQEDSAVYLCASSESGQTFYEQYFGPGTRLTVT.

The chain links TRBV7-6 to TRBJ1-1; TRBD1 aligns across 7 bases. Germline CDR1 SGHVS, CDR2 FNYEAQ. Trimming at V came to 1 base and at J to 3 bases, leaving 5 bases not matched to a gene. CDR3 size: 15 residues. The CDR3 nucleotides read TGTGCCAGCAGCTTAGATGAGGGGGCGGACACTGAAGCTTTCTTT. The encoded protein is CASSLDEGADTEAFF.

The V gene is TRBV5-8, the J gene TRBJ1-2; the match to TRBD1 covers 7 bases. Germline CDR1 SGHTS, CDR2 YDEGEE. There are 13 residues in the CDR3. The junction had 6 bases not matched to a gene; V was cut back by 3 bases and J by 7 bases. The CDR3 reads CASSSDRAAGYTF. The CDR3 nucleotides are TGTGCCAGCAGCTCAGACAGGGCGGCTGGCTACACCTTC.

The V call is TRBV28, the J call TRBJ2-7, with TRBD2 matching 10 bases. This CDR3 is built from 16 residues. With V trimmed by 6 bases and J by 3 bases, 11 bases remained unmatched. Germline lookup yields CDR1 MDHEN and CDR2 SYDVKM. The CDR3 loop is CASRSNLAGVLYEQYF. For the CDR3, the DNA is TGTGCCAGCAGATCAAATCTAGCGGGAGTTCTCTACGAGCAGTACTTC.

The chain combines TRBV2 with TRBJ1-3; a weak D match, TRBD1 (5 bases). The CDR3 is 15 residues long. Trimming took 4 bases from V and 0 from J, leaving 10 bases between them. The germline CDR1 and CDR2 sequences are SNHLY and FYNNEI. CDR3 in amino acids: CASSGIGGSGNTIYF. CDR3 sequence (DNA): TGTGCCAGCAGTGGGATCGGGGGCTCTGGAAACACCATATATTTT. The whole variable domain, filled in from reference TRBV2 and TRBJ1-3, reads EPEVTQTPSHQVTQMGQEVILRCVPISNHLYFYWYRQILGQKVEFLVSFYNNEISEKSEIFDDQFSVERPDGSNFTLKIRSTKLEDSAMYFCASSGIGGSGNTIYFGEGSWLTVV.

The V call is TRBV7-9, the J call TRBJ2-5; D is unclear. With 4 bases removed from V and 4 bases from J, the gap between germline ends came to 19 bases. In germline, CDR1 is SEHNR, CDR2 FQNEAQ (reference sequence). CDR3 size: 16 residues. The CDR3 protein is CASSSPQNQALETQYF. Here the CDR3 DNA reads TGTGCCAGCAGCTCCCCTCAAAATCAGGCCTTAGAGACCCAGTACTTC.

V gene TRBV21-1 combines with J gene TRBJ2-7; the table assigns TRBD1, which was not confirmed against the DNA. TRBV21-1 is an annotated pseudogene. The CDR3 runs 14 residues. The CDR3 sequence is CARGRQASSYEQYF. CDR3 DNA sequence: TGTGCCAGGGGGCGGCAGGCGAGCTCCTACGAGCAGTACTTC.

The chain has TRBV5-4 and TRBJ2-7; tentative D call: TRBD2 (6 bases). This CDR3 is 13 amino acids long. Germline CDR1 is SGHNT and CDR2 is YYREEE (reference sequence). Between the trimmed V and J ends, which lost 3 bases and 3 bases, there was a span of 10 bases. In DNA, the CDR3 is TGTGCCAGCAGCTCCCGGGGACTCTACGAGCAGTACTTC. Translation: CASSSRGLYEQYF.

The rearrangement joins TRBV6-5 to TRBJ1-2; maybe TRBD1 (5 bases). Trimming shortened V by 6 bases and J by 7 bases, and 21 bases separated the two germline ends. The CDR3 runs to 15 residues. The germline CDR1 and CDR2 sequences are MNHEY and SVGAGI. The CDR3, as DNA: TGTGCCAGCAGCCCCTATAGGACACCTCTTCTTGGCTACACCTTC. This encodes CASSPYRTPLLGYTF.

V usage is TRBV27 and J usage is TRBJ2-7, with D possibly being TRBD2 (6 bases). Germline V lookup: CDR1 MNHEY, CDR2 SMNVEV (reference sequence). There are 14 residues in the CDR3. The V end lost 4 bases, the J end lost 3 bases, and 13 bases lay between the germline ends. The DNA for the CDR3 is TGTGCCAGCAGTTCGGGACTCCTCTTCTACGAGCAGTACTTC. This sequence encodes CASSSGLLFYEQYF.

The CDR3 DNA follows: TGTGCCAGCTCCCCCAGGGTTGTTGAGAACACTGAAGCTTTCTTT. Residues: CASSPRVVENTEAFF. The V gene is TRBV18, the J gene TRBJ1-1; D is perhaps TRBD1 (5 bases). CDR1 and CDR2 (germline): KGHSH, LQKENI. The CDR3 is made up of 15 amino acids. Trimming took 6 bases from V and 1 from J, leaving 15 bases between them.

The chain has TRBV4-3 and TRBJ1-1; D uncertain. Germline lookup yields CDR1 LGHNA and CDR2 YSLEER. The CDR3 has 16 amino acids. V dropped 0 bases and J dropped 1 base, with 12 bases sitting between them. This chain's CDR3 is CASSQDRFRANTEAFF. The CDR3 DNA reads as TGCGCCAGCAGCCAAGATCGTTTTCGAGCGAACACTGAAGCTTTCTTT.

The chain joins TRBV19 to TRBJ1-6; TRBD1 might be the D (5 bases). This CDR3 is built from 15 residues. The V end lost 5 bases, the J end lost 9 bases, and 17 bases lay between the germline ends. Germline values: CDR1 LNHDA, CDR2 SQIVND (reference sequence). CDR3 DNA sequence: TGTGCCAGTAGTTCGGGGGATCCTCTGCGTTCACCCCTCCACTTT. It specifies CASSSGDPLRSPLHF.

The gene calls are TRBV14 and TRBJ2-5; D may be TRBD1 (8 bases). Germline CDR1 SGHDN, CDR2 FVKESK. V was clipped by 2 bases and J by 5 bases, with 24 bases between them. This CDR3 has 18 amino acids. CDR3 DNA sequence: TGTGCCAGCAGCCAACAGGGGGCCTTCCGCGGGAGTCTCGAGACCCAGTACTTC. Its protein is CASSQQGAFRGSLETQYF.

This chain joins TRBV19 and TRBJ2-5; the match to TRBD1 covers 8 bases. CDR1 is LNHDA, CDR2 SQIVND, per germline (reference sequence). The V gene end was trimmed by 3 bases and the J gene end by 2 bases; junction bases not matched to a gene: 5. The CDR3 contains 15 residues. The CDR3 bases are TGTGCCAGTAGTATTGGACAGGGCCTTCAAGAGACCCAGTACTTC. This codes for CASSIGQGLQETQYF. Using reference TRBV19 and TRBJ2-5 for the parts outside the CDR3, the full variable domain is DGGITQSPKYLFRKEGQNVTLSCEQNLNHDAMYWYRQDPGQGLRLIYYSQIVNDFQKGDIAEGYSVSREKKESFPLTVTSAQKNPTAFYLCASSIGQGLQETQYFGPGTRLLVL.

This chain joins TRBV6-5 and TRBJ1-5; the match to TRBD1 covers 7 bases. This CDR3 spans 15 amino acids. Germline CDR1 reads MNHEY; CDR2 reads SVGAGI. Trimming took 6 bases from V and 6 from J; bases not matched to a gene: 11. The CDR3 bases are TGTGCCAGCAGCCAGACAGGGCAGGCGGGTCAGCCCCAGCATTTT. Translated: CASSQTGQAGQPQHF.

The chain joins TRBV5-4 to TRBJ2-7, with 9 nucleotides matching TRBD2. Germline CDR1 reads SGHNT; CDR2 reads YYREEE (reference sequence). The CDR3 contains 14 residues. V was clipped by 0 bases and J by 12 bases; unmatched bases: 10. The CDR3 sequence is CASSLDAGGPEGYF. CDR3 sequence (DNA): TGTGCCAGCAGCTTGGACGCGGGGGGGCCGGAGGGGTACTTC.

J is TRBJ2-7 and V is TRBV21-1; the tabulated D call, TRBD2, remains unverified against the DNA. TRBV21-1 is deemed a pseudogene. This CDR3 spans 18 amino acids. The CDR3 DNA reads TGTGCCAGCAGCAAGACCCCCGGGGGACTAGCGGGGTGTTACGAGCAGTACTTC. It specifies CASSKTPGGLAGCYEQYF.

The CDR3 nucleotides are TGTGCCAGCAGTTTGAGTCGGACAGGGGCGCCTGAAGCTTTCTTT. Translated: CASSLSRTGAPEAFF. The chain employs TRBV28 and TRBJ1-1; 9 bases map to TRBD1. CDR1 MDHEN and CDR2 SYDVKM come from the germline V gene. Losses at the gene ends were 3 bases for V and 6 bases for J; bases not matched to a gene: 8. This CDR3 is 15 amino acids long.

The rearrangement joins TRBV7-3 to TRBJ2-1; 9 nucleotides line up with TRBD2. V gave up 5 bases and J gave up 4 bases; unmatched junction bases: 6. Germline CDR1 is SGHTA and CDR2 is FQGTGA. There are 15 residues in the CDR3. The CDR3 DNA reads TGTGCCAGCAGCGCCGGGACTAGCACATACAATGAGCAGTTCTTC. Residues: CASSAGTSTYNEQFF.

The chain links TRBV28 to TRBJ1-6; 8 nucleotides match TRBD1. This CDR3 region has 16 residues. CDR1 is MDHEN and CDR2 is SYDVKM in the germline V gene. Trimming removed 8 bases from V and 7 bases from J; junction bases left unmatched: 13. The CDR3 coding sequence is TGTGCCAGCTATCCCTTGGACAGGGTCTTCAATTCACCCCTCCACTTT. Its translation is CASYPLDRVFNSPLHF.